One and the same sample provided the 21 T cell receptor beta chains below, sequenced in a study of cytomegalovirus exposure and HLA in healthy donors. Primers included in the PCR were 60 Vbeta and 13 Jbeta primers. Sequencing used immunoSEQ multiplex PCR; TCRdb keeps in-frame clones, though not all of them. The data show about 130,000 clones, over 60% seen once. What was sequenced was PBMCs. These TCRs come from a female donor in good health and CMV-seropositive.

This chain uses TRBV6-5 with TRBJ2-7, with TRBD2 matching 8 bases. Per the germline V gene, CDR1 is MNHEY and CDR2 is SVGAGI. V shed 6 bases and J 0 bases; nucleotides not matched to a gene: 7. This CDR3 is built from 15 residues. Here the CDR3 DNA reads TGTGCCAGCAGACTTACCGCGGGGGGCTCCTACGAGCAGTACTTC. Translated, it gives CASRLTAGGSYEQYF.

This clone has just one count. DNA for the CDR3: TGTGCCAGCAGCTTAACGCAACAGGGCGCAGATACGCAGTATTTT. It codes for CASSLTQQGADTQYF. V usage is TRBV7-3 and J usage is TRBJ2-3, with a tentative D call TRBD1 (6 bases). Deletions cut 0 bases from V and 4 bases from J, with 11 bases between. CDR1 SGHTA and CDR2 FQGTGA come from the germline V gene. The CDR3 spans 15 residues.

A single count supports this clone. The chain combines TRBV7-9 with TRBJ1-2; possible D gene TRBD1, 5 bases. This CDR3 is 14 amino acids long. V was trimmed by 0 bases and J by 8 bases, leaving 13 bases between them. Looked up from germline, CDR1 is SEHNR and CDR2 is FQNEAQ (reference sequence). The CDR3 bases are TGTGCCAGCAGCTTAGCAGGGGTGTCCGGGGGCTACACCTTC. Translating gives CASSLAGVSGGYTF.

This clone was detected only a few times. The CDR3: CASSGGGQFQPQHF. CDR3 in DNA: TGTGCCAGCAGTGGAGGAGGGCAGTTCCAGCCCCAGCATTTT. This chain uses TRBV2 with TRBJ1-5; D call uncertain. This CDR3 has 14 residues. Germline V gene data show CDR1 as SNHLY and CDR2 as FYNNEI. The V and J ends lost 4 bases and 7 bases respectively, with 14 bases between them. The whole variable domain, remainder taken from reference TRBV2 and TRBJ1-5, is EPEVTQTPSHQVTQMGQEVILRCVPISNHLYFYWYRQILGQKVEFLVSFYNNEISEKSEIFDDQFSVERPDGSNFTLKIRSTKLEDSAMYFCASSGGGQFQPQHFGDGTRLSIL.

This clone was observed a few times. V usage is TRBV2 and J usage is TRBJ2-3, with D possibly being TRBD1 (5 bases). The CDR3 runs to 15 residues. Trimming left V 4 bases short and J 1 base short, with 12 bases between. Germline CDR1 reads SNHLY; CDR2 reads FYNNEI. The CDR3 nucleotides read TGTGCCAGCAGTGCGGACAATATGGGCACAGATACGCAGTATTTT. The encoded protein is CASSADNMGTDTQYF. The whole variable domain, remainder taken from reference TRBV2 and TRBJ2-3, is EPEVTQTPSHQVTQMGQEVILRCVPISNHLYFYWYRQILGQKVEFLVSFYNNEISEKSEIFDDQFSVERPDGSNFTLKIRSTKLEDSAMYFCASSADNMGTDTQYFGPGTRLTVL.

This chain links TRBV1 with TRBJ2-4; the table's TRBD2 call for D was not verified on the DNA. TRBV1 is recorded as a pseudogene. The CDR3 sequence is 20 residues long. In DNA form, the CDR3 reads TGCACCAGCAGCCAAGAAGGGCTAGCGGGGAACGGGAGAGCCAAAAACATTCAGTACTTC. This encodes CTSSQEGLAGNGRAKNIQYF.

The rearrangement links TRBV4-1 to TRBJ2-3, with D maybe TRBD2 (6 bases). V gave up 4 bases and J gave up 0 bases, with 14 bases separating them. The CDR3 is 16 residues long. The germline gives CDR1 MGHRA, CDR2 YSYEKL. CDR3 loop: CASSPDFSGSTDTQYF. The CDR3 DNA is TGCGCCAGCAGCCCCGACTTCAGCGGGAGCACAGATACGCAGTATTTT.

This clone came up a few times. The gene calls are TRBV29-1 and TRBJ2-1; 7 bases map to TRBD1. CDR3 length: 14 residues. The trim removed 6 bases at V and 0 bases at J, leaving 5 bases unmatched. Germline CDR1 and CDR2: SQVTM and ANQGSEA. This CDR3 is CSVGSGGSYNEQFF. DNA of the CDR3: TGCAGCGTCGGATCAGGGGGCTCCTACAATGAGCAGTTCTTC.

The chain recombines TRBV6-6 with TRBJ1-3; 8 nucleotides line up with TRBD1. The CDR3 spans 15 residues. J was trimmed by 0 bases and V by 5 bases; bases with no gene match: 3. Germline CDR1 is MNHNY and CDR2 is SVGAGI (reference sequence). The CDR3 is CASSTGQASGNTIYF. The DNA of the CDR3 is TGTGCCAGCAGTACGGGACAGGCCTCTGGAAACACCATATATTTT.

The chain links TRBV5-1 to TRBJ1-2, with D unresolved. Germline V lookup: CDR1 SGHRS, CDR2 YFSETQ. V was shortened by 1 base and J by 2 bases, with 9 bases between the two germline ends. The CDR3 sequence is 14 residues long. The CDR3 DNA sequence: TGCGCCAGCAGCTTGACTACGGGGAACTATGGCTACACCTTC. This encodes CASSLTTGNYGYTF.

As regards this clone: Other DNA sequences in the sample encode the same CDR3. The V gene is TRBV7-6, the J gene TRBJ2-1; tentatively, D is TRBD2 (5 bases). The CDR3 runs 12 residues. V gave up 5 bases and J gave up 7 bases, with 9 bases separating them. Germline V gene lookup returns CDR1 SGHVS and CDR2 FNYEAQ. The CDR3 is CASSQTGNEQFF. CDR3 nucleotides: TGTGCCAGCAGCCAAACGGGGAATGAGCAGTTCTTC. Looking up the rest from reference TRBV7-6 and TRBJ2-1 gives the full variable domain: GAGVSQSPRYKVTKRGQDVALRCDPISGHVSLYWYRQALGQGPEFLTYFNYEAQQDKSGLPNDRFSAERPEGSISTLTIQRTEQRDSAMYRCASSQTGNEQFFGPGTRLTVL.

The gene calls are TRBV27 and TRBJ1-3, with D unresolved. With 3 bases removed from V and 2 bases from J, the gap between germline ends came to 5 bases. Germline V gene lookup returns CDR1 MNHEY and CDR2 SMNVEV (reference sequence). This CDR3 contains 13 residues. DNA of the CDR3: TGTGCCAGCAGTTTGGCAGCTGGAAACACCATATATTTT. Its protein is CASSLAAGNTIYF.

The rearrangement uses TRBV30 and TRBJ1-5; D gene uncertain. Germline V gene sequence: CDR1 GTSNPN, CDR2 SVGIG (reference sequence). The CDR3 has 14 amino acids. V lost 4 bases, J lost 1 base, and 11 bases lay in between. The CDR3 nucleotides read TGTGCCTGGATCGGTAATGTCAGCAATCAGCCCCAGCATTTT. Translating gives CAWIGNVSNQPQHF.

This chain joins TRBV30 and TRBJ2-1; 11 bases align to TRBD2. The CDR3 consists of 15 residues. The V segment lost 1 base and the J segment 4 bases; nucleotides outside the gene matches: 3. Germline loops: CDR1 GTSNPN, CDR2 SVGIG (reference sequence). CDR3 residues: CAWSALAGGYNEQFF. The CDR3 coding sequence is TGTGCCTGGAGTGCTTTAGCGGGAGGGTACAATGAGCAGTTCTTC.

The V and J genes are TRBV18 and TRBJ2-1; 7 nucleotides match TRBD1. V shed 3 bases, J shed 5 bases, and the junction held 19 bases outside the gene matches. This CDR3 has 19 amino acids. CDR1 and CDR2 from the germline V gene are KGHSH and LQKENI. The CDR3 coding sequence is TGTGCCAGCTCACCTCGTGGAATCGGGCAGGGGGAGAGGGACAATGAGCAGTTCTTC. It specifies CASSPRGIGQGERDNEQFF.

The chain has TRBV5-1 and TRBJ2-7; 7 nucleotides line up with TRBD1. The V gene's germline CDR1 is SGHRS and CDR2 YFSETQ. This CDR3 is 13 amino acids long. V lost 4 bases, J lost 3 bases, and 4 bases stayed unmatched. The CDR3 coding sequence is TGCGCCAGCAGCCGCGGACAGGACTACGAGCAGTACTTC. Its translation: CASSRGQDYEQYF.

The J gene is TRBJ1-3, the V gene TRBV2; 9 bases align to TRBD1. The CDR3 is 15 residues long. After removal of 1 base from V and 7 bases from J, the junction contained 5 bases not matched to a gene. CDR1 is SNHLY and CDR2 is FYNNEI in the germline V gene. The CDR3 region is CASSEDGQGWNTIYF. The CDR3 DNA reads TGTGCCAGCAGTGAAGATGGACAGGGGTGGAACACCATATATTTT.

The V gene is TRBV30, the J gene TRBJ1-1; 8 nucleotides align to TRBD1. The CDR3 runs to 12 residues. V lost 5 bases to trimming and J lost 4 bases; unmatched junction nucleotides: 3. Germline V gene lookup returns CDR1 GTSNPN and CDR2 SVGIG (reference sequence). CDR3 amino acids: CAWGTGGTEAFF. The CDR3 DNA reads TGTGCCTGGGGTACAGGGGGCACTGAAGCTTTCTTT. The full variable domain, in which reference TRBV30 and TRBJ1-1 provide the parts outside the CDR3, is SQTIHQWPATLVQPVGSPLSLECTVEGTSNPNLYWYRQAAGRGLQLLFYSVGIGQISSEVPQNLSASRPQDRQFILSSKKLLLSDSGFYLCAWGTGGTEAFFGQGTRLTVV.

On this clone itself: The same CDR3 can be traced to other DNA sequences in this sample. This chain connects TRBV5-1 to TRBJ2-1; no reliable D call. Germline V lookup: CDR1 SGHRS, CDR2 YFSETQ. The CDR3 runs to 13 residues. The germline V and J ends were trimmed by 0 bases and 7 bases, with 8 bases remaining between them. In DNA form, the CDR3 reads TGCGCCAGCAGCTTGGGGCTGGCTAATGAGCAGTTCTTC. It yields the protein CASSLGLANEQFF.

This clone has a single count. The V and J genes are TRBV7-8 and TRBJ1-1, with 9 bases identical to TRBD1. Germline CDR1 reads SGHVS; CDR2 reads FQNEAQ. This CDR3 has 15 residues. With V trimmed by 4 bases and J by 5 bases, 8 bases remained unmatched. CDR3: CASSYTGGARTEAFF. The CDR3 bases are TGTGCCAGCAGCTATACAGGGGGCGCACGGACTGAAGCTTTCTTT. Using reference TRBV7-8 and TRBJ1-1 for the parts outside the CDR3, the full variable domain is GAGVSQSPRYKVAKRGQDVALRCDPISGHVSLFWYQQALGQGPEFLTYFQNEAQLDKSGLPSDRFFAERPEGSVSTLKIQRTQQEDSAVYLCASSYTGGARTEAFFGQGTRLTVV.

This CDR3 is CAWSVEATYEQYF. The CDR3 DNA reads TGTGCCTGGAGTGTAGAGGCAACGTACGAGCAGTACTTC. This chain connects TRBV30 to TRBJ2-7; D is uncertain. This CDR3 has 13 amino acids. CDR1 and CDR2 from the germline V gene are GTSNPN and SVGIG (reference sequence). Between the trimmed V and J ends, which lost 0 bases and 4 bases, there was a span of 10 bases. The full variable domain, completed using reference TRBV30 and TRBJ2-7, is SQTIHQWPATLVQPVGSPLSLECTVEGTSNPNLYWYRQAAGRGLQLLFYSVGIGQISSEVPQNLSASRPQDRQFILSSKKLLLSDSGFYLCAWSVEATYEQYFGPGTRLTVT.